What follows are 31 T cell receptor beta chains derived from one specimen sequenced in a study of blood T cell repertoires in COVID-19. TCRdb's table, derived via immunoSEQ multiplex PCR, lists solely in-frame clones and lacks some. The sample has fewer than 200,000 clones; about 83% are singletons. Material: peripheral blood. The receptors here all came from a man between 60 and 75 years old with acute or convalescent COVID-19.

The chain carries TRBV7-3 and TRBJ2-3; D unresolved. CDR1 and CDR2 (germline): SGHTA, FQGTGA. The CDR3 consists of 14 residues. With 1 base removed from V and 2 bases from J, the gap between germline ends came to 7 bases. CDR3 protein: CASSLISNTDTQYF. For the CDR3, the DNA is TGTGCCAGCAGCTTAATTTCTAACACAGATACGCAGTATTTT.

J is TRBJ2-6 and V is TRBV15; a weak D match, TRBD1 (5 bases). This CDR3 has 15 amino acids. V lost 5 bases and J 1 base, leaving 9 bases between the germline ends. The germline CDR1 and CDR2 sequences are LNHNV and YYDKDF (reference sequence). CDR3 sequence: CATSGQGSGANVLTF. In DNA, the CDR3 is TGTGCCACCAGCGGGCAGGGATCTGGGGCCAACGTCCTGACTTTC.

The chain couples TRBV6-6 to TRBJ1-2; D remains unclear. The germline CDR1 and CDR2 sequences are MNHNY and SVGAGI (reference sequence). Trimming took 0 bases from V and 3 from J, leaving 14 bases between them. There are 16 residues in the CDR3. CDR3 amino acids: CASSYSVSGADYGYTF. CDR3 DNA sequence: TGTGCCAGCAGTTACTCTGTGTCCGGCGCGGACTATGGCTACACCTTC.

The chain couples TRBV7-2 to TRBJ2-3, with D possibly matching TRBD1 (6 bases). CDR1 is SGHTA and CDR2 is FQGNSA in the germline V gene. With 5 bases removed from V and 3 bases from J, the gap between germline ends came to 9 bases. CDR3 length equals 13 residues. CDR3 nucleotide sequence: TGTGCCAGCAGCCCGGACAGAACAGATACGCAGTATTTT. Translated: CASSPDRTDTQYF.

The chain employs TRBV15 and TRBJ1-2; 7 nucleotides agree with TRBD1. CDR3 size: 13 residues. V was clipped by 9 bases and J by 5 bases; unmatched bases: 9. The germline V gene encodes CDR1 LNHNV and CDR2 YYDKDF (reference sequence). The CDR3 nucleotides read TGTGCCACACCGGCCGGGACAGCATATGGCTACACCTTC. This encodes CATPAGTAYGYTF. The variable domain in full, with the rest retrieved from reference TRBV15 and TRBJ1-2, is DAMVIQNPRYQVTQFGKPVTLSCSQTLNHNVMYWYQQKSSQAPKLLFHYYDKDFNNEADTPDNFQSRRPNTSFCFLDIRSPGLGDTAMYLCATPAGTAYGYTFGSGTRLTVV.

The chain carries TRBV7-2 and TRBJ2-2; 9 bases match TRBD2. Germline-derived CDR1 and CDR2 are SGHTA and FQGNSA. V shed 5 bases, J shed 5 bases, and the junction held 9 bases outside the gene matches. The CDR3 contains 16 residues. The CDR3 DNA sequence: TGTGCCAGCAGCCTCGGAGCGGGGGGCCTAACCGGGGAGCTGTTTTTT. Its translation: CASSLGAGGLTGELFF.

The chain recombines TRBV5-6 with TRBJ1-2, with D perhaps matching TRBD1 (5 bases). The V and J ends lost 2 bases and 4 bases respectively, with 9 bases between them. The V gene's germline CDR1 is SGHDT and CDR2 YYEEEE. The CDR3 extends over 13 amino acids. As DNA, the CDR3 is TGTGCCAGCAGCTTTGAAGGGGTCTATGGCTACACCTTC. Protein: CASSFEGVYGYTF.

The chain couples TRBV2 to TRBJ2-7; the match to TRBD1 covers 7 bases. The trim removed 6 bases at V and 7 bases at J, leaving 6 bases unmatched. CDR1 and CDR2 (germline): SNHLY, FYNNEI. The CDR3 covers 12 residues. The CDR3, as DNA: TGTGCCAGCAGATACACAGGGGAAGAGCAGTACTTC. Its protein product is CASRYTGEEQYF. The whole variable domain, remainder taken from reference TRBV2 and TRBJ2-7, is EPEVTQTPSHQVTQMGQEVILRCVPISNHLYFYWYRQILGQKVEFLVSFYNNEISEKSEIFDDQFSVERPDGSNFTLKIRSTKLEDSAMYFCASRYTGEEQYFGPGTRLTVT.

The chain carries TRBV6-6 and TRBJ1-4, with 9 bases lining up with TRBD1. The ends lost 6 bases at V and 10 bases at J; junction bases unmatched: 12. Germline CDR1 is MNHNY and CDR2 is SVGAGI (reference sequence). The CDR3 has 15 amino acids. In DNA form, the CDR3 reads TGTGCCAGCAGCCGAACCGGGACAGGGAGCGTAAAACTGTTTTTT. Its protein is CASSRTGTGSVKLFF.

This rearrangement joins TRBV3-1 (or the pseudogene TRBV3-2) to TRBJ2-2, with 10 bases matching TRBD2. V lost 5 bases and J lost 0; bases outside the gene matches: 6. The germline V gene encodes CDR1 LGHDT and CDR2 YNNKEL (reference sequence). The CDR3 contains 17 residues. DNA of the CDR3: TGTGCCAGCAGCGGGGCTAGCGGGGGTGCGAACACCGGGGAGCTGTTTTTT. Its translation is CASSGASGGANTGELFF.

The chain is built from TRBV7-8 and TRBJ2-7; 7 bases are a match to TRBD1. CDR1 SGHVS and CDR2 FQNEAQ come from the germline V gene. V dropped 2 bases and J dropped 0; count of bases not matched to a gene: 4. The CDR3 loop spans 15 amino acids. The CDR3 sequence: CASSLSGQSSYEQYF. Here the CDR3 DNA reads TGTGCCAGCAGCTTATCGGGACAGAGCTCCTACGAGCAGTACTTC.

The chain links TRBV6-5 to TRBJ2-1; TRBD2 agrees at 7 bases. Germline loops: CDR1 MNHEY, CDR2 SVGAGI. The CDR3 extends over 13 amino acids. The ends lost 0 bases at V and 7 bases at J; junction bases unmatched: 0. The CDR3 sequence is CASSYSRGNEQFF. Here the CDR3 DNA reads TGTGCCAGCAGTTACTCGCGGGGGAATGAGCAGTTCTTC.

This chain uses TRBV6-2 or TRBV6-3 with TRBJ2-1; D not resolved. Looked up from germline, CDR1 is MNHEY and CDR2 is SVGEGT. This CDR3 region has 12 residues. V gave up 4 bases and J gave up 6 bases, with 7 bases separating them. CDR3 protein: CASSSARNEQFF. The CDR3 DNA reads as TGTGCCAGCAGTTCTGCGCGCAATGAGCAGTTCTTC.

V and J are TRBV19 and TRBJ1-2, with 7 bases identical to TRBD1. The CDR3 spans 14 residues. The germline V gene has CDR1 LNHDA and CDR2 SQIVND (reference sequence). With 4 bases clipped from V and 5 bases from J, the junction kept 7 bases outside the gene matches. CDR3: CASSKGQQKYGYTF. In DNA form, the CDR3 reads TGTGCCAGTAGTAAGGGACAGCAGAAATATGGCTACACCTTC.

The rearrangement joins TRBV27 to TRBJ2-1, with D unresolved. Trimming removed 0 bases at V and 4 bases at J, with 4 bases between. Looked up from germline, CDR1 is MNHEY and CDR2 is SMNVEV (reference sequence). This CDR3 region has 13 residues. CDR3 in amino acids: CASSLSRYNEQFF. The CDR3 region has the DNA TGTGCCAGCAGTTTATCGCGATACAATGAGCAGTTCTTC.

This rearrangement joins TRBV2 to TRBJ2-5, with 9 nucleotides matching TRBD2. CDR1 and CDR2 (germline): SNHLY, FYNNEI. With 8 bases clipped from V and 2 bases from J, the junction kept 9 bases outside the gene matches. The CDR3 extends over 15 amino acids. The CDR3 sequence is CASLGLADLQETQYF. The CDR3 coding sequence is TGTGCCAGCTTGGGACTAGCAGACCTTCAAGAGACCCAGTACTTC. Full variable domain (remainder filled in from reference TRBV2 and TRBJ2-5): EPEVTQTPSHQVTQMGQEVILRCVPISNHLYFYWYRQILGQKVEFLVSFYNNEISEKSEIFDDQFSVERPDGSNFTLKIRSTKLEDSAMYFCASLGLADLQETQYFGPGTRLLVL.

The chain employs TRBV30 and TRBJ1-3, with unresolved D. Germline assignment: CDR1 GTSNPN and CDR2 SVGIG (reference sequence). The CDR3 consists of 12 residues. V lost 2 bases, J lost 6 bases, and 8 bases lay in between. This chain's CDR3 is CAWSPWANTIYF. As DNA, the CDR3 is TGTGCCTGGAGTCCGTGGGCAAACACCATATATTTT.

The chain links TRBV5-5 to TRBJ2-5; the D gene is possibly TRBD2 (5 bases). Germline-derived CDR1 and CDR2 are SGHKS and YYEKEE (reference sequence). Trimming cost V 1 base and J 5 bases, with 9 bases left between them. The CDR3 consists of 13 residues. CDR3 DNA: TGTGCCAGCAGCTTGTTATGGGAGGAGACCCAGTACTTC. This encodes CASSLLWEETQYF.

The chain joins TRBV2 to TRBJ2-1; D might be TRBD2 (6 bases). V lost 3 bases and J 12 bases, leaving 18 bases between the germline ends. This CDR3 region has 14 residues. Germline CDR1 reads SNHLY; CDR2 reads FYNNEI. CDR3 nucleotide sequence: TGTGCCAGCAGTGACCAGGGAGGCCCCCAAGGGCAGTTCTTC. It codes for CASSDQGGPQGQFF.

CDR3 loop: CASSIGGRNSPLHF. The CDR3, as DNA: TGTGCCAGTAGTATAGGAGGGAGGAATTCACCCCTCCACTTT. V and J are TRBV19 and TRBJ1-6; D call uncertain. The V and J ends lost 1 base and 7 bases respectively, with 8 bases between them. The CDR3 length is 14 residues. Germline values: CDR1 LNHDA, CDR2 SQIVND (reference sequence).

The chain employs TRBV5-4 and TRBJ2-7; TRBD1 matches 9 bases. CDR1 is SGHNT, CDR2 YYREEE, per germline (reference sequence). V dropped 2 bases and J dropped 1; count of bases not matched to a gene: 4. The CDR3 consists of 15 residues. The CDR3 DNA reads TGTGCCAGCAGCTTCCCGGGACAGGGATCCTACGAGCAGTACTTC. Protein product: CASSFPGQGSYEQYF.

The chain employs TRBV2 and TRBJ2-2, with D maybe TRBD2 (5 bases). This CDR3 region has 15 residues. Trimming cost V 1 base and J 6 bases, with 12 bases left between them. Germline CDR1 SNHLY, CDR2 FYNNEI. In nucleotides, the CDR3 is TGTGCCAGCAGTGAAGTGGCTGGGAGCGCCGGGGAGCTGTTTTTT. As protein: CASSEVAGSAGELFF. Looking up the rest from reference TRBV2 and TRBJ2-2 gives the full variable domain: EPEVTQTPSHQVTQMGQEVILRCVPISNHLYFYWYRQILGQKVEFLVSFYNNEISEKSEIFDDQFSVERPDGSNFTLKIRSTKLEDSAMYFCASSEVAGSAGELFFGEGSRLTVL.

This clone showed up just once. This rearrangement joins TRBV4-3 to TRBJ1-2; 8 bases are shared with TRBD1. CDR1 and CDR2 from the germline V gene are LGHNA and YSLEER. The CDR3 covers 15 residues. The J segment lost 3 bases and the V segment lost 1 base, leaving 4 bases of the junction unmatched. CDR3 protein: CASSQAQGADYGYTF. DNA of the CDR3: TGCGCCAGCAGCCAAGCCCAGGGGGCGGACTATGGCTACACCTTC.

This clone was found a few times. The chain couples TRBV7-9 to TRBJ1-4, with D possibly TRBD1 on 5 matching bases. Trimming took off 3 bases at V and 7 bases at J, with 12 bases between the two ends. Germline values: CDR1 SEHNR, CDR2 FQNEAQ (reference sequence). The CDR3 extends over 14 amino acids. CDR3 residues: CASSFAGQSEKLFF. The CDR3 nucleotides read TGTGCCAGCAGCTTCGCGGGGCAAAGTGAAAAACTGTTTTTT.

Comment on this clone: Other DNA sequences within the sample encode an identical CDR3. The chain employs TRBV3-1 (or the pseudogene TRBV3-2) and TRBJ1-5, with 9 bases aligning to TRBD1. Germline CDR1 LGHDT, CDR2 YNNKEL (reference sequence). The CDR3 has 16 residues. The junction had 4 bases not matched to a gene; V was cut back by 1 base and J by 3 bases. CDR3 DNA sequence: TGTGCCAGCAGCCAAGGGACAGGGGCCCTCAATCAGCCCCAGCATTTT. Its protein product is CASSQGTGALNQPQHF.

In its sample, this clone was seen once. The chain employs TRBV3-1 (or the pseudogene TRBV3-2) and TRBJ1-2, with 9 bases fitting TRBD1. The CDR3 has 15 residues. Germline CDR1 and CDR2: LGHDT and YNNKEL (reference sequence). Losses at the gene ends were 4 bases for V and 4 bases for J; bases not matched to a gene: 7. CDR3 sequence: CASSRRTGDPYGYTF. The CDR3 DNA follows: TGTGCCAGCAGCCGGAGGACAGGGGACCCCTATGGCTACACCTTC.

This rearrangement joins TRBV6-4 to TRBJ2-7, with 10 bases fitting TRBD1. Germline CDR1 MRHNA, CDR2 SNTAGT. The J segment lost 2 bases and the V segment lost 0 bases, leaving 1 base of the junction unmatched. The CDR3 loop spans 15 amino acids. For the CDR3, the DNA is TGTGCCAGCAGTGACTCCGGACAGGGGGCCTACGAGCAGTACTTC. The encoded protein is CASSDSGQGAYEQYF.

This chain joins TRBV6-2 or TRBV6-3 and TRBJ1-5; D is perhaps TRBD1 (6 bases). Trimming took off 0 bases at V and 0 bases at J, with 6 bases between the two ends. The CDR3 is 15 residues long. The germline CDR1 and CDR2 sequences are MNHEY and SVGEGT. CDR3 region: CASSYSDSSNQPQHF. CDR3 DNA: TGTGCCAGCAGTTACTCGGACAGTAGCAATCAGCCCCAGCATTTT.

This chain connects TRBV10-3 to TRBJ1-2; D possibly corresponds to TRBD1 (5 bases). Trimming left V 0 bases short and J 8 bases short, with 13 bases between. The V gene's germline CDR1 is ENHRY and CDR2 SYGVKD. The CDR3 totals 14 residues. This CDR3 reads CAISESDMNWGYTF. CDR3 nucleotide sequence: TGTGCCATCAGTGAGTCGGACATGAACTGGGGCTACACCTTC.

This clone was detected only a few times. The chain recombines TRBV11-2 with TRBJ1-3; D is perhaps TRBD1 (5 bases). V was pared by 1 base and J by 0 bases, with 7 bases between. This CDR3 has 15 residues. The germline V gene has CDR1 SGHAT and CDR2 FQNNGV. The CDR3: CASSLVRGSGNTIYF. Written as DNA, the CDR3 is TGTGCCAGCAGCTTAGTAAGGGGCTCTGGAAACACCATATATTTT.

This clone was counted only a few times. The J gene is TRBJ1-1, the V gene TRBV6-6; tentative D call: TRBD1 (6 bases). This CDR3 is built from 17 residues. From germline, CDR1 is MNHNY and CDR2 SVGAGI (reference sequence). V was trimmed by 5 bases and J by 0 bases, leaving 19 bases between them. The DNA of the CDR3 is TGTGCCAGCAGTCCTCTACAGGGATCCGGCATGAACACTGAAGCTTTCTTT. Its translation: CASSPLQGSGMNTEAFF.